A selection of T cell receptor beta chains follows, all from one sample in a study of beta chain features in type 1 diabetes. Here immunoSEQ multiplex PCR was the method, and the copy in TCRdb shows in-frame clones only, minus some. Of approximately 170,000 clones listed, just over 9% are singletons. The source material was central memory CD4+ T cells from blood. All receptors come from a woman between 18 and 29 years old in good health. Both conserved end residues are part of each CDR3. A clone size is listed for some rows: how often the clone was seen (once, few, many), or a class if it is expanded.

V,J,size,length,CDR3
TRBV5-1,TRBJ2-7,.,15,CASSGGTGPSYEQYF
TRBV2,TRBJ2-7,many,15,CASSYRIQASYEQYF
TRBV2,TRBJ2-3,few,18,CASSEGGEAGGQTDTQYF
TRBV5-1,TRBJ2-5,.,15,CASSLSGGGQETQYF
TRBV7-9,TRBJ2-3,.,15,CASSGTGDSTDTQYF
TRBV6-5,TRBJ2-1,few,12,CASSYTGTEQFF
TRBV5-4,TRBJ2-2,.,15,CASSYLQGAGGELFF
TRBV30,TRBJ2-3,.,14,CAWSLAGVPDTQYF
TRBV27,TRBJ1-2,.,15,CASTTTGGAVYGYTF
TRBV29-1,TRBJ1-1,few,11,CSESRGREAFF
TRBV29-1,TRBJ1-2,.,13,CSVEGRQGYGYTF
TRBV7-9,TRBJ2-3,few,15,CASSLQGASTDTQYF
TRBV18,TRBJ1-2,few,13,CASSPGTGYGYTF
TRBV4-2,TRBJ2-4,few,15,CASSQGTGELNIQYF
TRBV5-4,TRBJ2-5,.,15,CASSQTGLAEETQYF
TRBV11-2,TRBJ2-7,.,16,CASSPARGLTGREQYF
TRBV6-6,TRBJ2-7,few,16,CASSYSGTSGSYEQYF
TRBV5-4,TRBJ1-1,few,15,CASSLAGGLVTEAFF
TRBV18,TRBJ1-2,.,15,CASSPISGQGEGYTF
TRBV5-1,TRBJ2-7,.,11,CASRDYHEQYF
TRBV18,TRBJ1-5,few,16,CASSDRGLYSNQPQHF
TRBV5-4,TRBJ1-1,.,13,CASSPQGFAEAFF
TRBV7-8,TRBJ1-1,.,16,CASSLVRGTGNTEAFF
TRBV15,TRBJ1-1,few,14,CATSRDPGKTEAFF
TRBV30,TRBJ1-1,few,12,CAWRQIHTEAFF
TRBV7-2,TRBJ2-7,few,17,CASSPNQRTGRPYEQYF
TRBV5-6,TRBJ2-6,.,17,CASTANLGVSGANVLTF
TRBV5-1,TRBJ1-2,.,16,CASSSDRGKANYGYTF
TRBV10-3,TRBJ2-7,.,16,CAISPPGGTKNYEQYF
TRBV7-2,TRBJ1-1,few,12,CASSSQGAEAFF
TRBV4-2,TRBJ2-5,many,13,CASSFSAGETQYF
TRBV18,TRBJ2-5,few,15,CASSPQQGTQETQYF
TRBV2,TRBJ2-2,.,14,CASNEGARTGELFF
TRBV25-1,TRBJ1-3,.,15,CASSEYEHSGNTIYF
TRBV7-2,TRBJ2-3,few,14,CASSFLAGTDTQYF
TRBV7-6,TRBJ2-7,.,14,CASSLQGPLYEQYF
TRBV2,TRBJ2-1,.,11,CASSRQGGQFF
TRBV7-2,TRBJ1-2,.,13,CASSPQGGDGYTF
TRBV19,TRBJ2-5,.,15,CASSSTSGDQETQYF
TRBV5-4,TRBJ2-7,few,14,CASSLDQDTYEQYF
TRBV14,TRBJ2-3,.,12,CASSPTTDTQYF
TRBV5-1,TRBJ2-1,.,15,CASSLGPGNGNEQFF
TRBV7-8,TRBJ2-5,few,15,CASSSRDRPPGTQYF
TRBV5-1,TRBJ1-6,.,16,CASRPGQGAISSPLHF